These 3 T cell receptor beta chains originate from one sample sequenced in a study of shared clonotypes between healthy human individuals. Sequencing used immunoSEQ multiplex PCR; TCRdb keeps in-frame clones, though not all of them. The sample holds over a million clones, around 78% seen once. Sequences were obtained from memory CD4+ T cells from PBMCs. Stated subset: CD45RA-negative fraction. These receptors came from a man younger than 35 in good health. Some clones in this sample may be carry-over from other donors' samples.

The sample holds one count of this clone. The genes are TRBV11-1 and TRBJ2-5, with 9 bases lining up with TRBD1. With 1 base clipped from V and 7 bases from J, the junction kept 10 bases outside the gene matches. This CDR3 region has 16 residues. Looked up from germline, CDR1 is SGHAT and CDR2 is FQDESV (reference sequence). The CDR3 is CASSLVDGQGQRTQYF. CDR3 in DNA: TGTGCCAGCAGCTTAGTCGACGGACAGGGGCAGCGGACCCAGTACTTC.

The chain is built from TRBV5-4 and TRBJ2-6; 8 bases are shared with TRBD1. V lost 3 bases and J lost 3; bases outside the gene matches: 5. The CDR3 is 16 amino acids. Germline V gives CDR1 SGHNT, CDR2 YYREEE (reference sequence). CDR3 sequence: CASSSGQGGGANVLTF. The CDR3 DNA reads as TGTGCCAGCAGCTCTGGACAGGGTGGTGGGGCCAACGTCCTGACTTTC.

The chain recombines TRBV16 with TRBJ1-1; D gene unclear. Germline CDR1 reads KGHSY; CDR2 reads FQNENV. The CDR3 runs 14 residues. Trimming left V 1 base short and J 4 bases short, with 10 bases between. In DNA form, the CDR3 reads TGTGCCAGCAGCCAATTCAGGCTCCCCACTGAAGCTTTCTTT. Translated, it gives CASSQFRLPTEAFF. Using reference TRBV16 and TRBJ1-1 for the parts outside the CDR3, the full variable domain is GEEVAQTPKHLVRGEGQKAKLYCAPIKGHSYVFWYQQVLKNEFKFLISFQNENVFDETGMPKERFSAKCLPNSPCSLEIQATKLEDSAVYFCASSQFRLPTEAFFGQGTRLTVV.